The clone carrying this T cell receptor (beta chain) was observed a few times. Its matching antigen is unknown. This may arise from a read error, as a much more abundant clone is one base away. This sample was taken from a study of breast tumors, draining lymph nodes, adjacent tissues. Germline V CDR1 and CDR2: MNHEY, SVGAGI. V gave up 6 bases and J gave up 0 bases, with 11 bases separating them. The CDR3 totals 14 residues. TCRdb ran MiXCR on the multiplex PCR reads and lists one entry per CDR3 protein. The table has 150,000 to 200,000 distinct CDR3 sequences, around a third seen once. Study findings and constraints: Tumor repertoires ranked between lymph nodes and nontumor tissue in diversity, with V and J gene preferences. Tumor and nontumor repertoires were significantly more similar in luminal-like than in basal-like breast cancer. The lymph node origin of tumor T cells was framed as consistent with a hypothesis, not demonstrated.

Samples came from axillary lymph nodes draining the breast cancer. The TCR originated in a female donor with breast cancer. Some clones in this sample may be carry-over from other donors' samples. J is TRBJ2-5 and V is TRBV6-5; D is uncertain. The sequenced material came from axillary lymph node tissue. This chain's CDR3 is CASSPTPDQETQYF. CDR3 in DNA: TGTGCCAGCAGCCCGACTCCTGACCAAGAGACCCAGTACTTC.